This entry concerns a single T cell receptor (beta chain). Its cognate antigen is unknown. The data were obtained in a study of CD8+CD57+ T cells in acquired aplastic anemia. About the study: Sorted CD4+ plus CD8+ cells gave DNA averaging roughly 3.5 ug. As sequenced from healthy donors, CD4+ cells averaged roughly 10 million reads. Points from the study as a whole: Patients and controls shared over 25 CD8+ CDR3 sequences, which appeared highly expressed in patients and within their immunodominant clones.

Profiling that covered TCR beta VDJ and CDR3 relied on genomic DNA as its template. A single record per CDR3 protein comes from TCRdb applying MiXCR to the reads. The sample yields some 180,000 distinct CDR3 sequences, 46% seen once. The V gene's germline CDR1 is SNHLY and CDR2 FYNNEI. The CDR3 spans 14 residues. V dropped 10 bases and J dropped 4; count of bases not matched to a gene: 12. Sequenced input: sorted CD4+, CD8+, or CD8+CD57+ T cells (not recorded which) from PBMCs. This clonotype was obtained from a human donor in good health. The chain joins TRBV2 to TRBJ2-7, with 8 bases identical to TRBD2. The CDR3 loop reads CATPGAGGIYEQYF. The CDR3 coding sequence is TGTGCCACCCCGGGGGCGGGGGGAATATACGAGCAGTACTTC. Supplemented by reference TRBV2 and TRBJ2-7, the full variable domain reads EPEVTQTPSHQVTQMGQEVILRCVPISNHLYFYWYRQILGQKVEFLVSFYNNEISEKSEIFDDQFSVERPDGSNFTLKIRSTKLEDSAMYFCATPGAGGIYEQYFGPGTRLTVT.